These 3 T cell receptor beta chains were sequenced from one sample in a study of T cell changes during pregnancy in multiple sclerosis (dated by TCRdb to between 2018 and 2020). The protocol used for the library was the immunoSEQ multiplex PCR assay. Held by TCRdb, this immuneACCESS table contains in-frame sequences only and omits some clones. Under half of the omission traces to an unresolved V gene where checked; the cause of the rest is unknown. This sample holds 85,000 to 90,000 clones; around 93% were observed only once. Around 2% of the sample goes to the ten largest clones. The sequencing here drew on peripheral blood, taken in the first trimester of pregnancy. These receptors came from a female donor in good health, enrolled as a control in a pregnancy study.

The CDR3 sequence is CASSLQGLGSYNEQFF. Here the CDR3 DNA reads TGTGCCAGTTCCCTACAGGGGCTTGGGTCCTACAATGAGCAGTTCTTC. The chain couples TRBV19 to TRBJ2-1, with 7 bases matching TRBD1. The V gene end was trimmed by 8 bases and the J gene end by 1 base; junction bases not matched to a gene: 11. This CDR3 spans 16 amino acids. Germline V gives CDR1 LNHDA, CDR2 SQIVND (reference sequence).

The rearrangement links TRBV30 to TRBJ1-2, with 7 bases that match TRBD1. The length of the CDR3 is 10 residues. V lost 7 bases to trimming and J lost 8 bases; unmatched junction nucleotides: 4. CDR1 is GTSNPN and CDR2 is SVGIG in the germline V gene (reference sequence). The CDR3 DNA is TGTGCCTACAGGGGTGGAGGCTACACCTTC. It specifies CAYRGGGYTF.

The chain couples TRBV7-9 to TRBJ1-1; D is undetermined. Trimming shortened V by 5 bases and J by 1 base, and 8 bases separated the two germline ends. Germline CDR1 reads SEHNR; CDR2 reads FQNEAQ (reference sequence). The CDR3 runs to 13 residues. CDR3 in DNA: TGTGCCAGCAGCAAACAGCCGAACACTGAAGCTTTCTTT. Translating it yields CASSKQPNTEAFF.